Below, 6 T cell receptor beta chains from the same sample are listed, as sequenced in a study of blood T cells in healthy people across ages. Alongside a J-beta primer mix, a sample-barcoded 5' primer served in a second PCR lasting about 7 to 11 cycles. Each CDR3 protein is one row after TCRdb ran MiXCR on the 5' RACE reads. This sample has fewer than 2,000,000 distinct CDR3 sequences, with about 39% found just once. Sequencing was done on a sample of blood. The receptors here all came from a human donor in good health.

The chain has TRBV27 and TRBJ2-3, with D maybe TRBD1 (6 bases). The CDR3 length is 15 residues. The germline V and J ends were trimmed by 5 bases and 1 base, with 13 bases remaining between them. Germline-derived CDR1 and CDR2 are MNHEY and SMNVEV (reference sequence). CDR3 amino acids: CASSTRTVGTDTQYF. CDR3 coding DNA: TGTGCCAGCAGTACCAGGACAGTGGGCACAGATACGCAGTATTTT.

A few counts support this clonotype. The V gene is TRBV10-3, the J gene TRBJ2-5; 9 positions match TRBD1. CDR3 size: 13 residues. Unmatched junction bases numbered 6, after V lost 8 bases and J lost 5 bases. Looked up from germline, CDR1 is ENHRY and CDR2 is SYGVKD. For the CDR3, the DNA is TGTGCCATCGGGACAGGGCGGGAGGAGACCCAGTACTTC. The encoded protein is CAIGTGREETQYF.

The chain recombines TRBV3-1 with TRBJ2-3; 7 bases fit TRBD2. The CDR3 is 15 amino acids. Germline V gives CDR1 LGHDT, CDR2 YNNKEL (reference sequence). The V and J ends lost 2 bases and 7 bases, in that order; junction bases with no gene match: 9. In nucleotides, the CDR3 is TGTGCCAGCAGCCAATGGACTAGTAGAACAAATACGCAGTATTTT. It is translated as CASSQWTSRTNTQYF.

This clonotype was counted a single time. This chain links TRBV7-2 with TRBJ2-5, with a possible D match to TRBD2 (5 bases). The J call may be mistaken, given a closer DNA end match to TRBJ2-7. In germline, CDR1 is SGHTA, CDR2 FQGNSA. The CDR3 has 14 residues. The CDR3 protein is CASSLMVGAYEQYF. CDR3 sequence (DNA): TGTGCCAGCAGCTTAATGGTGGGAGCCTACGAGCAGTACTTC.

This clonotype was observed a few times. The chain links TRBV20-1 to TRBJ1-2; TRBD1 agrees at 7 bases. The CDR3 consists of 13 residues. V gave up 3 bases and J gave up 2 bases; unmatched junction bases: 3. The V gene's germline CDR1 is DFQATT and CDR2 SNEGSKA (reference sequence). The CDR3 spells CSARTTGNYGYTF. For the CDR3, the DNA is TGCAGTGCTAGGACGACAGGGAACTATGGCTACACCTTC.

Comments on this clonotype: An end of the junction does not agree with germline; a read error may underlie this. The rearrangement links TRBV24-1 to TRBJ2-3; 8 nucleotides match TRBD2. The germline V gene has CDR1 KGHDR and CDR2 SFDVKD. This CDR3 has 15 amino acids. The DNA of the CDR3 is TGTGTCACCAGTGATTTTTCTAGCGGGCGGGATACGCAGTATTTT. Translation: CVTSDFSSGRDTQYF.